The present entry profiles one T cell receptor (beta chain) with its context. The clone's antigen remains unknown. Per-nucleotide qualities are absent, and no much larger clonotype sits a single base away. The source of the sample is a study of T cell responses to AZD1222 COVID-19 vaccine (dated by TCRdb to 2020 to 2023). Looking at the study overall: AZD1222 recipients with second doses at about 4 weeks or about 12 weeks were pooled, because spike-specific TCR depth and breadth did not differ between schedules. Trial participants were enrolled by age into 18-55, 56-69 and 70-plus year subgroups, with 148, 28 and 57 TCR-sequenced participants respectively. A total of 233 trial participants underwent TCR sequencing, of whom roughly 210 had received two doses of AZD1222 and around 26 had received two doses of the MenACWY control vaccine.

The CDR3 regions of human TCRbeta chains were analyzed by immunosequencing. As for the original processing: TCRs in the repertoires were matched against a reference library of SARS-CoV-2-specific TCRs that had been generated with the MIRA antigen-specificity platform. Breadth was defined as the fraction of unique TCRs that were SARS-CoV-2-associated. Depth was defined as the fraction of total T cells that were SARS-CoV-2-associated. Each spike-specific TCR was assigned to its reactive spike region and to a CD4 or CD8 class using the MIRA data. Log10-transformed breadth and depth values were compared by one-way ANOVA with Sidak's multiple comparisons tests. This immuneACCESS table, as held by TCRdb, lists in-frame sequences with V and J called but not all clones. Of the missing ones, under half trace to an unresolved V gene in checked studies; the others have no known cause. V, J and clone size are taken as reported in that table, and D and trimming were inferred from the DNA itself. Recorded for this sample are 90,000 to 150,000 clones; roughly 90% of them occurred a single time. The ten largest make up 3% to 4% of the sample.

Here is what the overall study found, with its caveats: Only 5 to 7 AZD1222 recipients were SARS-CoV-2 seropositive at baseline, limiting conclusions about previously exposed vaccinees. Because no samples from the day 14 peak response were available, repertoires could be characterized only after the peak T cell response. After two AZD1222 doses, both the breadth and the depth of spike-specific TCRs were significantly higher than at day 0 and than in MenACWY recipients. Vaccine-associated CD4 TCRs spanned the whole spike protein, with dominant responses in regions 160-218 and 743-854. Nearly half of unique spike-specific TCRs reportedly recognized epitopes outside regions mutated in the B.1.351 and B.1.1.7 variants. In the small 56-69-year group, the increase in depth fell short of significance, most likely because of low power. Most participants were white British and females outnumbered males, and the authors suggested that clonal diversity may have been underestimated.

In the paper's terms, the time point label means: baseline before first vaccination. Samples from vaccinated people were obtained from the UK trials COV001 and COV002, which included a single-blind randomized controlled phase 2/3 trial of AZD1222 (ChAdOx1 nCoV-19) in healthy adults. Trial participant PBMC samples were collected at day 0 and day 28 after the second dose for TCRbeta chain sequencing. The TCR sequence derives from an adult in good health. The specimen comprised peripheral blood, sampled on day 0 of AZD1222 vaccination.

The CDR3 has the sequence CASSYREAGEQYF. DNA sequence: TGTGCCAGCAGTTACAGAGAGGCCGGGGAGCAGTACTTC. Recombination connected TRBV6-2 or TRBV6-3 to TRBJ2-7; the D gene lacks a confident call. Including cysteine and phenylalanine, the CDR3 has 13 amino acids. The kept DNA is CDR3 alone, 39 bases in frame from the first base. V loses 2 bases of germline sequence and J loses 7 bases, and the interval between the two ends is 12 bases. The germline V gene gives CDR1 as MNHEY and CDR2 as SVGEGT.